This entry is about one TCR beta chain. The antigen is undetermined. The sample originates from a study of cytomegalovirus exposure and HLA in healthy donors. At the level of the study: Sequencing of 150 million to 200 million T cells in an earlier analysis found 95 million to 120 million unique TCR beta sequences.

V lost 1 base to trimming and J lost 1 base; unmatched junction nucleotides: 1. There are 16 residues in the CDR3. Per germline, CDR1 MDHEN and CDR2 SYDVKM. It was with 60 Vbeta and 13 Jbeta primers that the PCR ran. TCRdb keeps only in-frame clones here, not all; method: immunoSEQ multiplex PCR. The top ten clones hold over 8.5% of a sample with over 110,000 clones, approximately 79% of them seen once. Study-level points and caveats: Segments of the TCR beta V type were, in most cases, productive about 87% or about 30% of the time in an earlier analysis.

The sample was PBMCs. The TCR sequence derives from a woman between 50 and 59 years old in good health and CMV-seropositive. The chain has TRBV28 and TRBJ2-1, with 10 positions matching TRBD2. CDR3 region: CASSLSLAGSYNEQFF. CDR3 sequence (DNA): TGTGCCAGCAGTTTATCACTAGCGGGGTCCTACAATGAGCAGTTCTTC.